What follows are 3 T cell receptor beta chains derived from one specimen sequenced in a study of T cells after yellow fever vaccination. One entry per CDR3 protein, called by TCRdb with MiXCR from the 5' RACE reads. The repertoire includes about 130,000 distinct CDR3 sequences, roughly 10% of them detected once, and around 40% sits in the top ten. The source material was CD8+ T cells sorted from PBMCs, sampled on the day of the yellow fever booster vaccination. These receptors all come from a man between 18 and 29 years old who received the YFV17D yellow fever vaccine.

This clonotype was seen a handful of times. The rearrangement uses TRBV11-2 and TRBJ2-1; 8 bases fit TRBD2. The germline gives CDR1 SGHAT, CDR2 FQNNGV. Unmatched junction bases numbered 3, after V lost 1 base and J lost 13 bases. The CDR3 is 12 amino acids. The CDR3 loop is CASSLGAGAQFF. Written as DNA, the CDR3 is TGTGCCAGCAGCTTAGGAGCGGGGGCCCAGTTCTTC. Complete variable domain (other parts from reference TRBV11-2 and TRBJ2-1): EAGVAQSPRYKIIEKRQSVAFWCNPISGHATLYWYQQILGQGPKLLIQFQNNGVVDDSQLPKDRFSAERLKGVDSTLKIQPAKLEDSAVYLCASSLGAGAQFFGPGTRLTVL.

This clonotype was observed at least ten times. The V gene is TRBV7-9, the J gene TRBJ1-4; TRBD1 aligns across 7 bases. This CDR3 region has 14 residues. Germline V gene sequence: CDR1 SEHNR, CDR2 FQNEAQ (reference sequence). V shed 6 bases, J shed 8 bases, and the junction held 9 bases outside the gene matches. DNA for the CDR3: TGTGCCAGCAGGCCTAGACAGGGCCAAGAAAAACTGTTTTTT. This encodes CASRPRQGQEKLFF.

The table lists this clonotype with many counts. This rearrangement joins TRBV28 to TRBJ2-1; unclear D gene. CDR1 is MDHEN, CDR2 SYDVKM, per germline. The CDR3 has 15 residues. The germline V and J ends were trimmed by 4 bases and 0 bases, with 10 bases remaining between them. The CDR3 sequence is CASSSGVSSYNEQFF. The CDR3, as DNA: TGTGCCAGCAGTTCTGGGGTGAGCTCCTACAATGAGCAGTTCTTC.